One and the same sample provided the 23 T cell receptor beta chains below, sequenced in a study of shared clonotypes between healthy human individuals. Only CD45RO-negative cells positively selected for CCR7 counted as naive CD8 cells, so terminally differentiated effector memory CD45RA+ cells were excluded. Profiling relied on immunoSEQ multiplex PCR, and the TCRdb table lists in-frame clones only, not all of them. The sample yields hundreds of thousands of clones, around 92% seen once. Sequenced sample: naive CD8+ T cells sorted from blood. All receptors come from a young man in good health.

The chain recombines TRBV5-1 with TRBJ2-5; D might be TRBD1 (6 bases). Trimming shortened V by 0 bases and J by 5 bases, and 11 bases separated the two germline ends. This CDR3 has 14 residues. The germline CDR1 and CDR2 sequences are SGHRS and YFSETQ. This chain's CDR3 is CASSLVGGWETQYF. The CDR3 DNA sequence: TGCGCCAGCAGCTTGGTTGGGGGCTGGGAGACCCAGTACTTC. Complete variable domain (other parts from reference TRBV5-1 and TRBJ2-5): KAGVTQTPRYLIKTRGQQVTLSCSPISGHRSVSWYQQTPGQGLQFLFEYFSETQRNKGNFPGRFSGRQFSNSRSEMNVSTLELGDSALYLCASSLVGGWETQYFGPGTRLLVL.

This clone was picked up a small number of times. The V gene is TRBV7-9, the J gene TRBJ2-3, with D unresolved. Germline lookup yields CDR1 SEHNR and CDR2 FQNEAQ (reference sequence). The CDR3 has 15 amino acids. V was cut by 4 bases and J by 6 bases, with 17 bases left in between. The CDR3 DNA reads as TGTGCCAGCAGCTACTCGACCCCGTTTGAGGATACGCAGTATTTT. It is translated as CASSYSTPFEDTQYF.

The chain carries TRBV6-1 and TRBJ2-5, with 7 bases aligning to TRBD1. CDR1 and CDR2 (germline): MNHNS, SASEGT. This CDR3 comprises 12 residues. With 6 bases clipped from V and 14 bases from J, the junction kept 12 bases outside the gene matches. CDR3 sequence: CASRKGQAHTYF. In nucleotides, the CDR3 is TGTGCCAGCAGGAAAGGACAGGCCCATACCTACTTC.

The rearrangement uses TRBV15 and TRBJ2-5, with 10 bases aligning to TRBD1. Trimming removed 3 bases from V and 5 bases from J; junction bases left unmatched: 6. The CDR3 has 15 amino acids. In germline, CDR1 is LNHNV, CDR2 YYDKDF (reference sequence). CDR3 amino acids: CATSRPDRGWETQYF. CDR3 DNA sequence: TGTGCCACCAGCAGGCCGGACAGGGGGTGGGAGACCCAGTACTTC.

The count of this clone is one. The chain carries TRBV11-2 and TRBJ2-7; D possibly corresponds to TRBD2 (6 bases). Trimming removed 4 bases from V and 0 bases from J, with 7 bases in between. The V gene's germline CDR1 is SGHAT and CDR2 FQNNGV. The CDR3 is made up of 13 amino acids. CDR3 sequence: CASSWGDSYEQYF. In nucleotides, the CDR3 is TGTGCCAGCAGCTGGGGGGACTCCTACGAGCAGTACTTC.

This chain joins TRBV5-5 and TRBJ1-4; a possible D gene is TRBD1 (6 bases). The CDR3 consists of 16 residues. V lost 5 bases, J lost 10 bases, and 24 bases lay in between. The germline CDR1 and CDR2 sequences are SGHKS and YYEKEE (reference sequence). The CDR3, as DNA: TGTGCCAGCAGTTATGCTTACCGGTCAGGGGAGGTAAAACTGTTTTTT. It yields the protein CASSYAYRSGEVKLFF.

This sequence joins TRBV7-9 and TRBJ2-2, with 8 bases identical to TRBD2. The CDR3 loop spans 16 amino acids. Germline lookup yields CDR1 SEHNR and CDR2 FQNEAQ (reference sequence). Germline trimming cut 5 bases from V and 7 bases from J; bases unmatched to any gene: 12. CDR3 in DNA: TGTGCCAGCAGCGGAACGCAGCGGGAGCGGGGCGGGGAGCTGTTTTTT. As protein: CASSGTQRERGGELFF. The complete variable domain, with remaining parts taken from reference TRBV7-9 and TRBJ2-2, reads DTGVSQNPRHKITKRGQNVTFRCDPISEHNRLYWYRQTLGQGPEFLTYFQNEAQLEKSRLLSDRFSAERPKGSFSTLEIQRTEQGDSAMYLCASSGTQRERGGELFFGEGSRLTVL.

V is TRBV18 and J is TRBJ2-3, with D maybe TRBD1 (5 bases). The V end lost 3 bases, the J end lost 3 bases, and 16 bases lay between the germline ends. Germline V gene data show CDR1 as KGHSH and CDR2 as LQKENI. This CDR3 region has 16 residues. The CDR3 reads CASSPPTVTGTDTQYF. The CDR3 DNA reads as TGTGCCAGCTCACCCCCGACAGTGACCGGGACAGATACGCAGTATTTT.

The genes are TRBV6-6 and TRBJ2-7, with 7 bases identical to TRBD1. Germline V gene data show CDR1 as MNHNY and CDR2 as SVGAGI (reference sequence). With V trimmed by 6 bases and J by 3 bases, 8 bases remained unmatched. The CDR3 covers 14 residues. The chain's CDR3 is CASRETGTVYEQYF. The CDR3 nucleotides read TGTGCCAGCAGAGAAACAGGGACAGTCTACGAGCAGTACTTC.

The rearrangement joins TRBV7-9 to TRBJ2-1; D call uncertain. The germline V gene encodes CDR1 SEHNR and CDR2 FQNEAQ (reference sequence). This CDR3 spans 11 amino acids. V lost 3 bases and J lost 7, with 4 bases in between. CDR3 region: CASSFPNEQFF. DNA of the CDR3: TGTGCCAGCAGCTTCCCAAATGAGCAGTTCTTC.

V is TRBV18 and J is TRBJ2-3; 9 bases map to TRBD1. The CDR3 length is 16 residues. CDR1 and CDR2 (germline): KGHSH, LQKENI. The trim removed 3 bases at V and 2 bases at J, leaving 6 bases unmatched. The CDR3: CASSPGTGFHTDTQYF. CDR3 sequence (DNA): TGTGCCAGCTCACCCGGGACAGGGTTTCACACAGATACGCAGTATTTT.

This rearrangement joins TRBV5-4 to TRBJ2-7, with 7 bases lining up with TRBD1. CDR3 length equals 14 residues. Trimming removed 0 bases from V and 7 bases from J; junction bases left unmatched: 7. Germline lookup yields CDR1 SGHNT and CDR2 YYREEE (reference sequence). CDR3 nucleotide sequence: TGTGCCAGCAGCTTGGGGGACAGCCCAGTTGAGCAGTACTTC. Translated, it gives CASSLGDSPVEQYF.

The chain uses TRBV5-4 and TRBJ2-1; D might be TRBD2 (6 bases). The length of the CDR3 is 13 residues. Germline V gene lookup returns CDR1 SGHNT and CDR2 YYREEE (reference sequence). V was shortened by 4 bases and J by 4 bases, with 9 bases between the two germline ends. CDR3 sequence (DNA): TGTGCCAGCAGCCCTCGGGAGTACAATGAGCAGTTCTTC. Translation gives CASSPREYNEQFF.

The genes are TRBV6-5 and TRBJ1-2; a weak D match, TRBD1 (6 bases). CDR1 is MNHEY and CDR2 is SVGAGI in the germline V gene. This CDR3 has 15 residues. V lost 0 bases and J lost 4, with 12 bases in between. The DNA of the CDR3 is TGTGCCAGCAGTTACTCGCAAACAGGGATCTATGGCTACACCTTC. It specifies CASSYSQTGIYGYTF.

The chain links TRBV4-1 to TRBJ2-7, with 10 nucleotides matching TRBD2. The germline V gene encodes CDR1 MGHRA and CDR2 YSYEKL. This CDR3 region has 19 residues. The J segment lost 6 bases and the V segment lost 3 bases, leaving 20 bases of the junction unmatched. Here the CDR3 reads CASSHLPGLALVTFREQYF. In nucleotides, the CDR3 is TGCGCCAGCAGCCACTTACCGGGACTAGCGCTGGTCACCTTCCGCGAGCAGTACTTC.

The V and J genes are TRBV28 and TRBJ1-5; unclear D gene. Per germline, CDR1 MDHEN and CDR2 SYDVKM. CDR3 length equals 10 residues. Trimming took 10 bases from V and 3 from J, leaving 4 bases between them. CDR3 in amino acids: CATHNQPQHF. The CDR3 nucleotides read TGTGCCACCCACAATCAGCCCCAGCATTTT.

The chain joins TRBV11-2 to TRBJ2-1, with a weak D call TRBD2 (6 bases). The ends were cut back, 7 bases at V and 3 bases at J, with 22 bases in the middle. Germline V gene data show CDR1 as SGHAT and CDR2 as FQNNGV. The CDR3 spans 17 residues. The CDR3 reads CASNWGETGTFYNEQFF. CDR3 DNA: TGTGCCAGCAACTGGGGGGAAACCGGGACCTTCTACAATGAGCAGTTCTTC.

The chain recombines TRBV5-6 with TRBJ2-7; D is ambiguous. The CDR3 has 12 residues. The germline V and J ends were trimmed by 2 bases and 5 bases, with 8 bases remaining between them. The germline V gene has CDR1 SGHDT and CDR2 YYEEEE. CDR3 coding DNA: TGTGCCAGCAGCTTAGTTGGCCACGAGCAGTACTTC. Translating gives CASSLVGHEQYF.

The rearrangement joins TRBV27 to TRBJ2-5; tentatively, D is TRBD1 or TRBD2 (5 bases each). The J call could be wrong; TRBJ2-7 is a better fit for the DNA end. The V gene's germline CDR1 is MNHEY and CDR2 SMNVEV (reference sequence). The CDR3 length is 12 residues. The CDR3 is CASSLQGDEQYF. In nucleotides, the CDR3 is TGTGCCAGCAGTTTACAGGGAGACGAGCAGTACTTC.

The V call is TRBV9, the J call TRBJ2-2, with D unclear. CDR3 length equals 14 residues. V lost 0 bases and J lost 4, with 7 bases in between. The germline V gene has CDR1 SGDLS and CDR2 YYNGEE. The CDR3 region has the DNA TGTGCCAGCAGCGTAGCGGCGGTCACCGGGGAGCTGTTTTTT. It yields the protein CASSVAAVTGELFF.

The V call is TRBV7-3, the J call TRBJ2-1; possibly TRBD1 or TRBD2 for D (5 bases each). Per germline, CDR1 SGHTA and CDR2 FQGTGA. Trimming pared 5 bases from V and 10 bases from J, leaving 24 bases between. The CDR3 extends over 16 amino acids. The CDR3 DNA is TGTGCCAGCAGCGGGGGTTTGAAGGGGCTGAACGGAGAGCAGTTCTTC. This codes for CASSGGLKGLNGEQFF.

The CDR3 sequence: CASSELTEFISYEQYF. For the CDR3, the DNA is TGCGCCAGCAGTGAACTTACAGAGTTCATCTCCTACGAGCAGTACTTC. This sequence joins TRBV10-2 and TRBJ2-7; D is unclear. Germline V gene lookup returns CDR1 WSHSY and CDR2 SAAADI. V lost 3 bases to trimming and J lost 0 bases, with 15 bases between them. This CDR3 comprises 16 residues.

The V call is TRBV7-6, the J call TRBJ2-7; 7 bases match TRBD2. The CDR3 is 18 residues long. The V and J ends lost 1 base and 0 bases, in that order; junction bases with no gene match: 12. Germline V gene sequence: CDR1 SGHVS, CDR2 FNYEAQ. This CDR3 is CASSLGAGVRFGSYEQYF. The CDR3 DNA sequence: TGTGCCAGCAGCTTAGGGGCGGGAGTCAGATTTGGCTCCTACGAGCAGTACTTC.